This section outlines one T cell receptor beta chain sequence together with its context. What it binds is not known. Its ends do not fully match the called genes, so a read error is possible. Germline V lookup: CDR1 MGHRA, CDR2 YSYEKL. The length of the CDR3 is 15 residues. This entry belongs to a study of vaccination and CD4 T cells after COVID-19. Overall study: Following dose two, a median approximately 74 days (range 14 to 241) passed before post-vaccine samples were taken. Overlapping spike peptides of SARS-CoV-2, HCoV-NL63, HCoV-OC43 and HCoV-229E were used, and cells were stimulated with them.

Treatment defined: roughly 10-day PBMC culture with coronavirus spike peptide pools or control peptides (ViraFEST assay). Sequenced with the Oncomine TCR Beta short-read assay was DNA taken from cultured CD4+ T cells. MiXCR was run by TCRdb on the PCR reads, yielding one entry per CDR3 protein. This sample has 10,000 to 15,000 distinct CDR3 sequences, with roughly 50% found just once. This receptor was identified in a human donor who had recovered from COVID-19. The sample taken for sequencing was CD4+ T cells from blood, cultured in vitro. The rearrangement uses TRBV4-1 and TRBJ1-2, with D possibly matching TRBD1 (6 bases). CDR3 amino acids: CASSQGGGLLYGHTF. CDR3 DNA: TGCGCCAGCAGCCAAGGGGGGGGGCTTCTCTATGGCCACACCTTC.